One and the same sample provided the 14 T cell receptor beta chains below, sequenced in a study of T cell responses to AZD1222 COVID-19 vaccine. Data came from immunoSEQ multiplex PCR; TCRdb stores just in-frame clones and leaves some out. The sample has over 25,000 clones, 92% seen once. Sequences were derived from peripheral blood, sampled 28 days after the second AZD1222 dose. These receptors were taken from an adult who received the AZD1222 COVID-19 vaccine.

The chain couples TRBV19 to TRBJ2-2; no firm D call. The CDR3 extends over 13 amino acids. CDR1 and CDR2 from the germline V gene are LNHDA and SQIVND (reference sequence). V lost 8 bases and J lost 10, with 17 bases in between. CDR3 bases: TGTGCCAGTCTGAATAGAATTAATTCGGAGCTGTTTTTT. Translated, it gives CASLNRINSELFF.

This rearrangement joins TRBV12-5 to TRBJ1-2, with TRBD1 identical over 8 bases. V lost 0 bases to trimming and J lost 9 bases; unmatched junction nucleotides: 3. This CDR3 has 13 amino acids. Germline V CDR1 and CDR2: LGHNT, FRNRAP. CDR3: CASGLVPGGRYTF. The CDR3 bases are TGTGCTAGTGGTTTGGTCCCAGGGGGCCGCTACACCTTC.

The chain employs TRBV7-2 and TRBJ1-5; 11 bases are a match to TRBD1. The CDR3 contains 15 residues. J gave up 7 bases and V 1 base, and 3 bases lay outside the gene matches. The V gene's germline CDR1 is SGHTA and CDR2 FQGNSA. CDR3: CASSLGTGGGQPQHF. The CDR3 nucleotides are TGTGCCAGCAGCTTAGGGACAGGGGGCGGGCAGCCCCAGCATTTT.

CDR3 protein: CASSVGIPPSYEQYF. In DNA, the CDR3 is TGTGCCAGTAGTGTAGGGATTCCACCCTCCTACGAGCAGTACTTC. The chain recombines TRBV19 with TRBJ2-7, with D hard to call. Germline values: CDR1 LNHDA, CDR2 SQIVND (reference sequence). CDR3 length: 15 residues. V lost 5 bases, J lost 0 bases, and 14 bases lay in between.

The V call is TRBV28, the J call TRBJ2-1, with a possible D match to TRBD1 (9 bases). V was clipped by 6 bases and J by 5 bases, with 20 bases between them. Germline V gives CDR1 MDHEN, CDR2 SYDVKM. The CDR3 loop spans 16 amino acids. The CDR3 nucleotides read TGTGCCAGCAGGACCGGGGGGGACAGGGACCACAATGAGCAGTTCTTC. It specifies CASRTGGDRDHNEQFF.

This rearrangement joins TRBV12-5 to TRBJ2-6; the match to TRBD1 covers 7 bases. The ends lost 2 bases at V and 0 bases at J; junction bases unmatched: 7. This CDR3 comprises 18 residues. The germline V gene encodes CDR1 LGHNT and CDR2 FRNRAP. Here the CDR3 reads CASGLIWDSFSGANVLTF. In nucleotides, the CDR3 is TGTGCTAGTGGTTTGATTTGGGACAGCTTCTCTGGGGCCAACGTCCTGACTTTC.

The chain is built from TRBV20-1 and TRBJ1-1; D is possibly TRBD1 (5 bases). Trimming removed 6 bases at V and 10 bases at J, with 15 bases between. From germline, CDR1 is DFQATT and CDR2 SNEGSKA (reference sequence). There are 11 residues in the CDR3. In DNA, the CDR3 is TGCAGTGCCTCACCTGGGCAGGGAGCTTTCTTT. This translates into CSASPGQGAFF.

The CDR3 nucleotides read TGTGCCAGCAGTTTTACAGGGAGGGGGGACATTCAGTACTTC. This encodes CASSFTGRGDIQYF. V usage is TRBV27 and J usage is TRBJ2-4, with a weak D call TRBD2 (7 bases). The V gene's germline CDR1 is MNHEY and CDR2 SMNVEV (reference sequence). There are 14 residues in the CDR3. Between the trimmed V and J ends, which lost 3 bases and 8 bases, there was a span of 14 bases.

The chain has TRBV30 and TRBJ2-3; D might be TRBD1 (5 bases). Germline V gene data show CDR1 as GTSNPN and CDR2 as SVGIG (reference sequence). There are 12 residues in the CDR3. V was cut by 1 base and J by 9 bases, with 11 bases left in between. The CDR3 bases are TGTGCCTGGAGTGACGGGTGGGGCACGCAGTATTTT. Translated, it gives CAWSDGWGTQYF.

This chain connects TRBV29-1 to TRBJ2-1; 10 bases agree with TRBD1. The CDR3 has 12 amino acids. Germline values: CDR1 SQVTM, CDR2 ANQGSEA. Trimming removed 7 bases from V and 3 bases from J; junction bases left unmatched: 0. CDR3 bases: TGCAGCGGGACAGGGGGCTACAATGAGCAGTTCTTC. Its translation: CSGTGGYNEQFF.

The CDR3 DNA reads TGTGCCAGCAGTTACTCACTGAACACCGGGGAGCTGTTTTTT. Translating it yields CASSYSLNTGELFF. This chain joins TRBV6-5 and TRBJ2-2; no definite D call. The CDR3 length is 14 residues. V lost 0 bases to trimming and J lost 1 base, with 3 bases between them. The germline V gene has CDR1 MNHEY and CDR2 SVGAGI.

This chain's CDR3 is CASSVQQGFGELFF. The CDR3 DNA reads TGTGCCAGCAGCGTACAGCAGGGGTTCGGGGAGCTGTTTTTT. This chain uses TRBV9 with TRBJ2-2; D perhaps matches TRBD1 (6 bases). V was cut by 1 base and J by 7 bases, with 11 bases left in between. CDR3 length: 14 amino acids. The V gene's germline CDR1 is SGDLS and CDR2 YYNGEE.

This chain joins TRBV3-1 (or the pseudogene TRBV3-2) and TRBJ2-6; possibly TRBD2 for D (6 bases). V was clipped by 5 bases and J by 1 base, with 18 bases between them. Germline V gene data show CDR1 as LGHDT and CDR2 as YNNKEL (reference sequence). The CDR3 spans 18 residues. The CDR3 loop reads CASSLLLEGWSGANVLTF. The CDR3 coding sequence is TGTGCCAGCAGCTTGCTTTTGGAGGGTTGGTCTGGGGCCAACGTCCTGACTTTC.

The chain uses TRBV7-2 and TRBJ1-5; a possible D gene is TRBD1 (5 bases). The germline V and J ends were trimmed by 1 base and 6 bases, with 7 bases remaining between them. Germline CDR1 and CDR2: SGHTA and FQGNSA. The CDR3 is 13 residues long. The CDR3 sequence is CASSLGGAQPQHF. In DNA, the CDR3 is TGTGCCAGCAGCTTAGGAGGGGCTCAGCCCCAGCATTTT.